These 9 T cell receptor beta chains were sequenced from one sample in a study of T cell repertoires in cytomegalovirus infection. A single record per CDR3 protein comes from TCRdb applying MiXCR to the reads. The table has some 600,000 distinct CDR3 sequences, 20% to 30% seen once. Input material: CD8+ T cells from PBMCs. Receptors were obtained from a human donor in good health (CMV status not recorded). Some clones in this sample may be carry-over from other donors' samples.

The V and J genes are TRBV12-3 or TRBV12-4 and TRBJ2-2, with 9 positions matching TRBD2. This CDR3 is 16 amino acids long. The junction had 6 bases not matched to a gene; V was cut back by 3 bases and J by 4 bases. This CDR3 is CASSLAGGPLTGELFF. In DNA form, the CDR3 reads TGTGCCAGCAGTTTGGCGGGGGGGCCACTCACCGGGGAGCTGTTTTTT.

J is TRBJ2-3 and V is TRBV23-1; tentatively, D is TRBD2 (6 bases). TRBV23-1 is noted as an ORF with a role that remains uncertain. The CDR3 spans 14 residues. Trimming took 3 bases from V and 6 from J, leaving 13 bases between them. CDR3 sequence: CASSHGEVDDTQYF. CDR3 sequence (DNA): TGCGCCAGCAGTCACGGGGAGGTGGATGATACGCAGTATTTT.

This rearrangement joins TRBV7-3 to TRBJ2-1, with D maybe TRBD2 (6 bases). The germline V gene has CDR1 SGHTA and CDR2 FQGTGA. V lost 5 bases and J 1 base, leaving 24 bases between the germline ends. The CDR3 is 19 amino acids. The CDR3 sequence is CASSPNVIARGGSYNEQFF. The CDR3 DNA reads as TGTGCCAGCAGCCCAAACGTTATAGCGCGGGGTGGATCCTACAATGAGCAGTTCTTC.

This CDR3 reads CSARSGYTEAFF. DNA of the CDR3: TGCAGTGCTAGGTCAGGGTACACTGAAGCTTTCTTT. This chain uses TRBV20-1 with TRBJ1-1; D might be TRBD1 (5 bases). Per germline, CDR1 DFQATT and CDR2 SNEGSKA (reference sequence). Trimming removed 3 bases from V and 3 bases from J, with 8 bases in between. The CDR3 sequence is 12 residues long.

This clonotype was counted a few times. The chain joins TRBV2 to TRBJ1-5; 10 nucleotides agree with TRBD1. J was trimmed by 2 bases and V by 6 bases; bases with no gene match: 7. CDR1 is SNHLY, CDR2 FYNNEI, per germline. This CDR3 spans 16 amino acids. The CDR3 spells CASRPSGTGGNQPQHF. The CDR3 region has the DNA TGTGCCAGCAGGCCCTCCGGGACAGGGGGCAATCAGCCCCAGCATTTT. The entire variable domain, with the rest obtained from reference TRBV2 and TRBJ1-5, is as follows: EPEVTQTPSHQVTQMGQEVILRCVPISNHLYFYWYRQILGQKVEFLVSFYNNEISEKSEIFDDQFSVERPDGSNFTLKIRSTKLEDSAMYFCASRPSGTGGNQPQHFGDGTRLSIL.

In DNA form, the CDR3 reads TGTGCCATTTCCGGGGGGTATACGCAGTATTTT. It codes for CAISGGYTQYF. The chain employs TRBV7-6 and TRBJ2-3, with 7 bases matching TRBD2. CDR1 and CDR2 (germline): SGHVS, FNYEAQ. CDR3 length: 11 amino acids. J lost 7 bases, V lost 10 bases, and 5 bases had no gene match.

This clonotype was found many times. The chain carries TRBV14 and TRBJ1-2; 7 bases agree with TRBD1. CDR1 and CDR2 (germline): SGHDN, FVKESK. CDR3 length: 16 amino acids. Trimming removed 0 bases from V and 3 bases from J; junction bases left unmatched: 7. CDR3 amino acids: CASSQDGDSNHYGYTF. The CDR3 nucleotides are TGTGCCAGCAGCCAAGATGGGGACAGTAATCACTATGGCTACACCTTC.

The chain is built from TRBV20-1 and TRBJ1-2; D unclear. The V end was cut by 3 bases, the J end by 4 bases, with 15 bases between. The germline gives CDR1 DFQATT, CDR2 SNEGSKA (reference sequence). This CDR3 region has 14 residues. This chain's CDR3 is CSARGGFLAYGYTF. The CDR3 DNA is TGCAGTGCTAGGGGTGGCTTTTTAGCCTATGGCTACACCTTC.

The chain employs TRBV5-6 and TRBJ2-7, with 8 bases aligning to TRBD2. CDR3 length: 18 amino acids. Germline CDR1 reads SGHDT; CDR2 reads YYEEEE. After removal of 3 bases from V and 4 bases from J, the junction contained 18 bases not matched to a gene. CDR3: CASSYAGGASYSDYEQYV. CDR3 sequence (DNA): TGTGCCAGCAGCTACGCGGGGGGCGCATCGTATAGTGATTACGAGCAGTACGTC.